The 23 T cell receptor beta chains below come from one sample, sequenced in a study of blood T cells in healthy people across ages. The use of a sample-barcoded 5' primer and a J-beta primer mix characterized a second PCR of about 6 to 12 cycles. TCRdb ran MiXCR on the 5' RACE reads and lists one entry per CDR3 protein. This table has roughly 1.6 million distinct CDR3 sequences, about 35% appearing once. The specimen sequenced was blood. The source of these receptors is a woman younger than 45 in good health.

V gene TRBV19 combines with J gene TRBJ2-7; D not certain. Trimming took off 3 bases at V and 2 bases at J, with 8 bases between the two ends. The germline V gene has CDR1 LNHDA and CDR2 SQIVND (reference sequence). CDR3 length equals 13 residues. This CDR3 reads CASSMASPYEQYF. The DNA of the CDR3 is TGTGCCAGTAGTATGGCCAGTCCCTACGAGCAGTACTTC.

V and J are TRBV12-3 or TRBV12-4 and TRBJ2-5; D is uncertain. The CDR3 is 14 residues long. With 1 base removed from V and 3 bases from J, the gap between germline ends came to 9 bases. The CDR3 bases are TGTGCCAGCAGTTTAGGGGCCAGGAAAGAGACCCAGTACTTC. Encoded protein: CASSLGARKETQYF.

The chain couples TRBV6-1 to TRBJ1-2; tentative D call: TRBD1 (5 bases). CDR3 length: 15 residues. The germline V and J ends were trimmed by 4 bases and 4 bases, with 16 bases remaining between them. Looked up from germline, CDR1 is MNHNS and CDR2 is SASEGT. CDR3 nucleotide sequence: TGTGCCAGCAGTGTTCTAGGACGGGACGTCTATGGCTACACCTTC. Translated: CASSVLGRDVYGYTF.

This chain links TRBV29-1 with TRBJ2-1; D is unresolved. V was shortened by 4 bases and J by 3 bases, with 4 bases between the two germline ends. Germline V lookup: CDR1 SQVTM, CDR2 ANQGSEA. There are 11 residues in the CDR3. CDR3 sequence: CSVGVYNEQFF. The CDR3 region has the DNA TGCAGCGTTGGGGTCTACAATGAGCAGTTCTTC.

J is TRBJ2-7 and V is TRBV20-1, with TRBD2 matching over 10 bases. J was trimmed by 2 bases and V by 5 bases; bases with no gene match: 6. Germline lookup yields CDR1 DFQATT and CDR2 SNEGSKA (reference sequence). The CDR3 contains 14 residues. The CDR3 sequence is CSAAGTSDTYEQYF. The CDR3 DNA reads TGCAGTGCTGCCGGGACTAGCGACACCTACGAGCAGTACTTC.

The chain carries TRBV2 and TRBJ2-2; possibly TRBD1 for D (6 bases). Trimming took 6 bases from V and 5 from J, leaving 16 bases between them. There are 15 residues in the CDR3. Per germline, CDR1 SNHLY and CDR2 FYNNEI. In DNA form, the CDR3 reads TGTGCCAGCAGCCCCGCACAGGGACGGACCGGGGAGCTGTTTTTT. This gives the protein CASSPAQGRTGELFF. The complete variable domain, with remaining parts taken from reference TRBV2 and TRBJ2-2, reads EPEVTQTPSHQVTQMGQEVILRCVPISNHLYFYWYRQILGQKVEFLVSFYNNEISEKSEIFDDQFSVERPDGSNFTLKIRSTKLEDSAMYFCASSPAQGRTGELFFGEGSRLTVL.

This clonotype has only a few counts. This rearrangement joins TRBV4-1 to TRBJ2-5; the match to TRBD1 covers 8 bases. CDR3 length: 16 amino acids. Germline values: CDR1 MGHRA, CDR2 YSYEKL. J was trimmed by 3 bases and V by 3 bases; bases with no gene match: 9. CDR3 residues: CASSHGTGGPKETQYF. The CDR3 coding sequence is TGCGCCAGCAGCCACGGGACAGGCGGACCCAAAGAGACCCAGTACTTC.

The chain links TRBV5-1 to TRBJ2-1; possibly TRBD1 for D (8 bases). The germline V gene encodes CDR1 SGHRS and CDR2 YFSETQ. The CDR3 covers 16 residues. Trimming took off 4 bases at V and 4 bases at J, with 18 bases between the two ends. The CDR3 sequence: CASSPRQGTTYNEQFF. CDR3 coding DNA: TGCGCCAGCAGCCCTCGACAGGGGACTACTTACAATGAGCAGTTCTTC. Full variable domain (remainder filled in from reference TRBV5-1 and TRBJ2-1): KAGVTQTPRYLIKTRGQQVTLSCSPISGHRSVSWYQQTPGQGLQFLFEYFSETQRNKGNFPGRFSGRQFSNSRSEMNVSTLELGDSALYLCASSPRQGTTYNEQFFGPGTRLTVL.

The table lists this clonotype with many counts. The genes are TRBV5-1 and TRBJ2-6, with D perhaps matching TRBD1 (6 bases). Trimming removed 7 bases at V and 1 base at J, with 12 bases between. This CDR3 is built from 15 residues. Germline CDR1 and CDR2: SGHRS and YFSETQ. CDR3 amino acids: CASVPGASGANVLTF. The CDR3 DNA follows: TGCGCCAGCGTCCCAGGGGCGTCTGGGGCCAACGTCCTGACTTTC.

This clonotype has more than one count but fewer than ten. The V gene is TRBV20-1, the J gene TRBJ2-7; weak D call: TRBD1 (5 bases). The germline V and J ends were trimmed by 0 bases and 0 bases, with 12 bases remaining between them. CDR3 length: 15 residues. Germline CDR1 is DFQATT and CDR2 is SNEGSKA (reference sequence). CDR3 nucleotide sequence: TGCAGTGCTAGAGAGGCCCAGGGTATCTCCTACGAGCAGTACTTC. It specifies CSAREAQGISYEQYF.

V gene TRBV30 combines with J gene TRBJ1-1; the match to TRBD1 covers 9 bases. Trimming at V came to 0 bases and at J to 2 bases, leaving 7 bases not matched to a gene. This CDR3 has 16 amino acids. CDR1 and CDR2 (germline): GTSNPN, SVGIG (reference sequence). CDR3 sequence: CAWSVRPGQGNTEAFF. DNA of the CDR3: TGTGCCTGGAGTGTACGACCGGGACAGGGAAACACTGAAGCTTTCTTT.

The CDR3 region has the DNA TGCAGTGCTAGAGATCGGAGGACAGGGGGGGTGAAGACCCAGTACTTC. Amino acids: CSARDRRTGGVKTQYF. The V and J genes are TRBV20-1 and TRBJ2-5, with TRBD1 identical over 10 bases. In germline, CDR1 is DFQATT, CDR2 SNEGSKA (reference sequence). This CDR3 is built from 16 residues. V was clipped by 0 bases and J by 6 bases; unmatched bases: 10.

This clonotype showed up just a few times. This sequence joins TRBV10-3 and TRBJ2-1, with 13 bases aligning to TRBD2. Germline V gene lookup returns CDR1 ENHRY and CDR2 SYGVKD. The trim removed 2 bases at V and 10 bases at J, leaving 11 bases unmatched. The CDR3 has 17 residues. CDR3 sequence reads: CAISELSGTSGVQEQFF. CDR3 nucleotide sequence: TGTGCCATCAGTGAGCTAAGCGGGACTAGCGGGGTTCAAGAGCAGTTCTTC.

This clonotype was counted once. The chain carries TRBV6-5 and TRBJ2-6; a weak D match, TRBD1 (5 bases). CDR3 size: 17 residues. Trimming shortened V by 2 bases and J by 2 bases, and 13 bases separated the two germline ends. The germline V gene has CDR1 MNHEY and CDR2 SVGAGI. CDR3 nucleotides: TGTGCCAGCAGTTACCATAGGGGAACCCCTGGGGCCAACGTCCTGACTTTC. The encoded protein is CASSYHRGTPGANVLTF.

CDR3 DNA sequence: TGTGCCAGCAGTTTGGGCATCTCCTACATTCAGTACTTC. It encodes CASSLGISYIQYF. The chain recombines TRBV27 with TRBJ2-4; D unresolved. The CDR3 consists of 13 residues. Looked up from germline, CDR1 is MNHEY and CDR2 is SMNVEV (reference sequence). V gave up 3 bases and J gave up 8 bases, with 11 bases separating them.

The chain carries TRBV6-1 and TRBJ1-6; no firm D call. Germline V gene lookup returns CDR1 MNHNS and CDR2 SASEGT. This CDR3 is built from 17 residues. Trimming took 4 bases from V and 7 from J, leaving 20 bases between them. In DNA, the CDR3 is TGTGCCAGCAGTGCGAGCCGGGCCGGGAGTCGGAATTCACCCCTCCACTTT. This codes for CASSASRAGSRNSPLHF.

This clonotype appeared many times. J is TRBJ2-7 and V is TRBV29-1, with TRBD2 matching 9 bases. This CDR3 has 15 amino acids. Per the germline V gene, CDR1 is SQVTM and CDR2 is ANQGSEA. V lost 6 bases, J lost 4 bases, and 13 bases stayed unmatched. CDR3 protein: CSVLGGRVFVYEQYF. The CDR3 coding sequence is TGCAGCGTCCTGGGCGGGAGGGTCTTTGTTTACGAGCAGTACTTC.

There are a few counts of this clonotype. A junction end diverges from the germline sequence, so it may reflect a read error. The rearrangement uses TRBV12-3 or TRBV12-4 and TRBJ1-4, with TRBD1 as a possible D gene (5 bases). The CDR3 runs 14 residues. The CDR3 loop is CASCVGQGGEKLFF. As DNA, the CDR3 is TGTGCCAGTTGTGTGGGGCAGGGTGGCGAAAAATTGTTTTTT.

This clonotype was counted between two and nine times. V gene TRBV3-1 combines with J gene TRBJ1-4, with D maybe TRBD1 (5 bases). V lost 0 bases and J 14 bases, leaving 13 bases between the germline ends. Per germline, CDR1 LGHDT and CDR2 YNNKEL (reference sequence). The CDR3 spans 13 residues. CDR3 protein: CASSQDTGRYLFF. The CDR3 DNA is TGTGCCAGCAGCCAAGATACAGGACGGTATCTGTTTTTT.

This clonotype was detected only a few times. The chain recombines TRBV7-2 with TRBJ1-2; the D is unclear. This CDR3 has 18 residues. The germline gives CDR1 SGHTA, CDR2 FQGNSA. Trimming removed 5 bases from V and 3 bases from J, with 25 bases in between. CDR3 DNA sequence: TGTGCCAGCAGCGCACCCGGGTTATACGTAACCCTACACTATGGCTACACCTTC. This sequence encodes CASSAPGLYVTLHYGYTF.

The chain is built from TRBV6-5 and TRBJ2-5, with 8 bases lining up with TRBD2. J was trimmed by 5 bases and V by 2 bases; bases with no gene match: 7. CDR1 is MNHEY, CDR2 SVGAGI, per germline. The CDR3 sequence is 15 residues long. DNA of the CDR3: TGTGCCAGCAGTTACGGTCGGGGGGGCTGGGAGACCCAGTACTTC. Protein: CASSYGRGGWETQYF.

V and J are TRBV4-1 and TRBJ2-1; 10 bases are shared with TRBD2. With 3 bases clipped from V and 5 bases from J, the junction kept 19 bases outside the gene matches. The CDR3 runs to 20 residues. Per germline, CDR1 MGHRA and CDR2 YSYEKL. CDR3 DNA sequence: TGCGCCAGCAGCCAGGAGGGGAGTAGCGGGGGGACCAGATACCACAATGAGCAGTTCTTC. Its protein product is CASSQEGSSGGTRYHNEQFF.

The chain has TRBV6-2 or TRBV6-3 and TRBJ2-5, with D perhaps TRBD1 (6 bases). The length of the CDR3 is 18 residues. The V end lost 2 bases, the J end lost 3 bases, and 22 bases lay between the germline ends. Looked up from germline, CDR1 is MNHEY and CDR2 is SVGEGT. The CDR3: CASSYTPPNTGYKETQYF. The CDR3 coding sequence is TGTGCCAGCAGTTACACCCCACCGAACACAGGGTACAAAGAGACCCAGTACTTC.